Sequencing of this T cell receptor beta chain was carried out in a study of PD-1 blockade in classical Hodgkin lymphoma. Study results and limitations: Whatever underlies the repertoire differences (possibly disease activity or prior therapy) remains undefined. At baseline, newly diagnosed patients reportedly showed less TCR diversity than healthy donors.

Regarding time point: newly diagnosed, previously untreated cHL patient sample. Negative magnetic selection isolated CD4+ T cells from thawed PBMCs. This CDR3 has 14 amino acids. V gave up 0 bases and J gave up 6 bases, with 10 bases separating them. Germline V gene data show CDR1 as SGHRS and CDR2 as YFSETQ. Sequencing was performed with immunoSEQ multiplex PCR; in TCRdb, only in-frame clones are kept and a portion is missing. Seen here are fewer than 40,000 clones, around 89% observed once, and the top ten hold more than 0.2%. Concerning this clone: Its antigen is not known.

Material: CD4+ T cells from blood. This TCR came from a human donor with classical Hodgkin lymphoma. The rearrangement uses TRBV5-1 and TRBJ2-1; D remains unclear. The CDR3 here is CASSLGAPSNEQFF. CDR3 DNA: TGCGCCAGCAGCTTGGGGGCCCCTAGCAATGAGCAGTTCTTC.